This passage covers 3 T cell receptor beta chains from one sample sequenced in a study of tumor and adjacent non-tumor tissue in lung cancer. No cell sorting was done before RNA was extracted from the tissue. This non-tumor lung sample came from over 3 cm beyond the tumor edge. Three rounds of nested PCR, following a modified ARM-PCR protocol, produced the TCRbeta library. TCRdb redid the calling of the multiplex PCR reads with MiXCR, one entry per CDR3 protein. The sample records some 68,000 distinct CDR3 sequences, roughly 77% being singletons. Sequenced material: distant non-tumor lung tissue. Source of these receptors: a man aged 55 to 70 with non-small cell lung cancer.

This clonotype was seen more than once but under ten times. Given a much more abundant clone one base away, this may be a read error. J is TRBJ1-6 and V is TRBV7-8; no clear D. CDR3 length: 15 residues. Germline lookup yields CDR1 SGHVS and CDR2 FQNEAQ. This CDR3 reads CARSLAFTSASPLHF. CDR3 nucleotide sequence: TGTGCCAGGAGCTTAGCGTTCACATCTGCTTCACCCCTCCACTTT.

Comment on this clonotype: Relative to the germline gene, one junction end is altered; a read error may explain this. V is TRBV28 and J is TRBJ1-1; D is possibly TRBD1 (6 bases). The germline V gene has CDR1 MDHEN and CDR2 SYDVKM. The CDR3 spans 13 residues. CDR3: CACSGAGTTLALF. The DNA of the CDR3 is TGTGCCTGCAGTGGAGCCGGGACAACCCTGGCTCTCTTT. The full variable domain, with the rest looked up from reference TRBV28 and TRBJ1-1, is DVKVTQSSRYLVKRTGEKVFLECVQDMDHENMFWYRQDPGLGLRLIYFSYDVKMKEKGDIPEGYSVSREKKERFSLILESASTNQTSMYLCACSGAGTTLALFGQGTRLTVV.

Notes on this clonotype: Germline and junction disagree at one end, which may indicate a read error. This chain joins TRBV7-6 and TRBJ2-1, with 8 bases aligning to TRBD2. Germline values: CDR1 SGHVS, CDR2 FNYEAQ. CDR3 size: 15 residues. The CDR3 coding sequence is TGTGCCAGCAGTGCGGGGGGATCTCTGTTCAATGAGCAATTCTTC. Amino acid sequence: CASSAGGSLFNEQFF.